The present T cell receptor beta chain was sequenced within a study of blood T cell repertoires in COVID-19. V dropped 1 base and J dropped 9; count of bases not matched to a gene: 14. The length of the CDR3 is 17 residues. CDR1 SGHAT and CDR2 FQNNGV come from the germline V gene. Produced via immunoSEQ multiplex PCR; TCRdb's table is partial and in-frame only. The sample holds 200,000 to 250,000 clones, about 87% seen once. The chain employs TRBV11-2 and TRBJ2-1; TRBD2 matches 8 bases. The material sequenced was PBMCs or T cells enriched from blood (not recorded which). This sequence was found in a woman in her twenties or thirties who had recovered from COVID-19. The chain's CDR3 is CASSLGERRGVRSEQFF. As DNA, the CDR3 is TGTGCCAGCAGCTTAGGGGAGAGGCGGGGGGTCCGCAGTGAGCAGTTCTTC.